The rows below give T cell receptor beta chains drawn from one sample of a study of T cells after posttransplantation cyclophosphamide. TCRdb keeps only in-frame clones here, not all; method: immunoSEQ multiplex PCR. Of about 43,000 clones listed, about 90% are singletons. The sample in question was PBMCs, obtained roughly 59 days after allogeneic stem cell transplant with posttransplant cyclophosphamide. The receptor set was obtained from a male patient between 55 and 70 years old who received an allogeneic stem cell transplant from a related donor and was CMV-positive. The T cells may come from the graft donor. The conserved cysteine and the conserved F or W are not part of the CDR3 here. A D gene is named only where the DNA matches it firmly.

>-|TRBJ1-1|TRBV27
ASSPPGTNTEAF
>-|TRBJ1-2|TRBV27
ASSSRSYGYT
>-|TRBJ1-1|TRBV7-8
ASSLAGGEAF
>-|TRBJ2-7|TRBV30
AWTQLRERAYEQY
>-|TRBJ1-2|TRBV7-9
ASSESGGYGYT
>TRBD1|TRBJ1-6|TRBV7-9
ASSLWDRNSPLH
>TRBD1|TRBJ1-1|TRBV5-6
ASSLSPPRDRVSNTEAF
>TRBD2|TRBJ2-3|TRBV30
AWGLAGTSTDTQY
>-|TRBJ1-3|TRBV27
ASSSVRGNTIY
>TRBD1|TRBJ1-6|TRBV5-1
ASSLTLLGQGNNSPLH
>-|TRBJ2-5|TRBV6-1
ASSRGDYGGSY
>-|TRBJ1-3|TRBV9
ASSASHRASGNTIY
>TRBD1|TRBJ1-2|TRBV29-1
SVETGVGYT
>-|TRBJ1-4|TRBV18
ASSPRTAATNEKLF
>-|TRBJ2-1|TRBV21-1
ASSHLGGFFSYNEQF
>TRBD2|TRBJ2-2|TRBV4-1
ASSQEVAGGRTGELF
>-|TRBJ1-1|TRBV19
ASSLGAGTEAF
>-|TRBJ2-1|TRBV5-1
ASSFSQAGNEQF
>-|TRBJ1-1|TRBV27
ASSLLGAYTEAF
>-|TRBJ2-7|TRBV9
ASSEGDSYEQY
>TRBD2|TRBJ2-7|TRBV7-2
ASSLYLAGAYEQY
>-|TRBJ1-6|TRBV7-9
ASSPNTGGAGSPLH
>-|TRBJ2-7|TRBV19
ASSIGGSRTTSYEQY
>-|TRBJ1-5|TRBV27
ASSLSAGILQPQH
>-|TRBJ2-7|TRBV4-1
ASSQDSIIRAVTSYEQY
>TRBD1|TRBJ1-5|TRBV5-5
ASAPTDRAGNQPQH
>-|TRBJ1-2|TRBV29-1
SVLPGDHGYT
>TRBD1|TRBJ1-2|TRBV6-1
ASSDLQGNGYT
>TRBD2|TRBJ2-1|TRBV27
ASSSAGGPWNEQF
>TRBD1|TRBJ1-3|TRBV6-1
ASTPTGSSGNTIY
>-|TRBJ1-3|TRBV18
ASSPGTSDTIY
>-|TRBJ2-1|TRBV5-6
ASSLYNEQF
>TRBD1|TRBJ1-5|TRBV10-3
AISESRTGDNQPQH
>TRBD1|TRBJ1-6|TRBV30
AWSPGTGKSPLH
>-|TRBJ1-2|TRBV6-1
ASSEDQGLARGYT
>-|TRBJ1-3|TRBV4-1
ASRQMEALSGNTIY
>-|TRBJ2-3|TRBV10-3
AIRGSVSTDTQY
>TRBD2|TRBJ2-3|TRBV29-1
SVPRTSGGIVGTDTQY
>TRBD1|TRBJ1-2|TRBV6-5
ASSYSTKGASGYT
>TRBD1|TRBJ1-1|TRBV11-3
ASSQGQGYTEAF
>-|TRBJ2-2|TRBV7-2
ASSFGLMTGELF
>TRBD1|TRBJ2-1|TRBV6-4
ASSIEGANEQF
>-|TRBJ1-4|TRBV19
ASTQGSGEKLF
>-|TRBJ1-1|TRBV4-2
ASSQNFAVF